These T cell receptor beta chains were read from a single sample in a study of OX40 agonist ivuxolimab in advanced cancers. Method: immunoSEQ multiplex PCR; TCRdb's copy keeps in-frame clones and lacks some. This table holds approximately 120,000 clones, 85% to 95% found once. Sequenced here: CD4+ or CD8+ T cells sorted from blood, sampled in a trial of the OX40 agonist ivuxolimab. The receptors were gathered from an adult with an advanced solid tumor such as melanoma, head and neck, liver or kidney cancer. Both conserved end residues are part of each CDR3. A D gene is named only where the DNA matches it firmly. Clone size is shown for a subset of rows, as once, few, many or a class of expanded clone.

TRBV4-1	TRBJ2-1	TRBD2	-	CASSQISGASYNEQFF	TGCGCCAGCAGCCAAATTAGCGGGGCCTCTTACAATGAGCAGTTCTTC
TRBV28	TRBJ1-2	TRBD1	-	CASSTQRQGSHGYTF	TGTGCCAGCAGTACCCAGCGACAGGGTTCGCATGGCTACACCTTC
TRBV5-1	TRBJ2-1	-	-	CASSLAEGNSYNEQFF	TGCGCCAGCAGCTTGGCCGAGGGGAACTCCTACAATGAGCAGTTCTTC
TRBV5-1	TRBJ1-3	-	-	CASSREGISGNTIYF	TGCGCCAGCAGCCGGGAGGGGATCTCTGGAAACACCATATATTTT
TRBV5-6	TRBJ1-2	-	-	CASSLGPGLGGYTF	TGTGCCAGCAGCTTAGGGCCGGGACTAGGAGGCTACACCTTC
TRBV19	TRBJ1-3	-	-	CASSGNHRTSSGNTIYF	TGTGCCAGTAGTGGAAACCACAGGACTAGCTCTGGAAACACCATATATTTT
TRBV4-2	TRBJ1-4	-	-	CASSQDRLNEKLFF	TGTGCCAGCAGCCAAGACAGGCTTAATGAAAAACTGTTTTTT
TRBV7-3	TRBJ2-1	TRBD1	once	CASSRGQGTYNEQFF	TGTGCCAGCAGCCGGGGACAGGGGACCTACAATGAGCAGTTCTTC
TRBV5-4	TRBJ2-7	-	-	CASSPTGPGRRMGQYF	TGTGCCAGCAGCCCTACGGGTCCGGGACGACGAATGGGGCAGTACTTC
TRBV28	TRBJ1-5	-	-	CASSLRIGVRQKTAQHF	TGTGCCAGCAGTTTAAGGATAGGCGTGAGACAAAAAACGGCCCAGCATTTT
TRBV11-2	TRBJ2-7	-	-	CASSLGSYEQYF	TGTGCCAGCAGCCTCGGGTCCTACGAGCAGTACTTC
TRBV27	TRBJ2-5	-	-	CASRKLGGGETQYF	TGTGCCAGCAGAAAACTGGGGGGCGGCGAGACCCAGTACTTC
TRBV4-2	TRBJ1-2	TRBD1	-	CASSQKRDRGHFDYGYTF	TGTGCCAGCAGCCAGAAACGGGACAGGGGGCACTTTGACTATGGCTACACCTTC
TRBV18	TRBJ1-6	-	-	CASSPYSGEGSPLHF	TGTGCCAGCTCACCCTACTCCGGAGAGGGGTCACCCCTCCACTTT
TRBV7-8	TRBJ1-2	-	once	CASSLTRGQGYTF	TGTGCCAGCAGCTTAACCCGGGGCCAAGGCTACACCTTC
TRBV6-5	TRBJ2-7	-	-	CASATDSAYEQYF	TGTGCCAGCGCGACGGACTCCGCCTACGAGCAGTACTTC
TRBV28	TRBJ1-1	-	-	CATRSTEAFF	TGTGCCACCCGCAGCACTGAAGCTTTCTTT
TRBV28	TRBJ1-2	-	few	CASSQTSDIYGYTF	TGTGCCAGCAGCCAAACCTCGGACATTTATGGCTACACCTTC
TRBV9	TRBJ2-5	TRBD2	-	CASSPGGKQETQYF	TGTGCCAGCAGCCCGGGGGGGAAACAAGAGACCCAGTACTTC
TRBV30	TRBJ1-6	TRBD1	-	CAWSTGTEIHNSPLHF	TGTGCCTGGAGTACCGGGACAGAGATTCATAATTCACCCCTCCACTTT
TRBV6-6	TRBJ2-5	-	-	CASCLRGKETQYF	TGTGCCAGCTGCCTTCGGGGCAAAGAGACCCAGTACTTC
TRBV4-2	TRBJ2-1	TRBD2	-	CASSQPEAGVGYEQFF	TGTGCCAGCAGCCAGCCTGAGGCGGGAGTTGGCTATGAGCAGTTCTTC
TRBV7-9	TRBJ1-5	-	once	CASSALGPGNQPQHF	TGTGCCAGCAGCGCCCTGGGGCCGGGAAATCAGCCCCAGCATTTT
TRBV28	TRBJ2-7	TRBD2	-	CASPPSGSRWGSYEQYF	TGTGCCAGCCCGCCTAGCGGGAGTAGGTGGGGCTCCTACGAGCAGTACTTC
TRBV19	TRBJ2-6	TRBD1	-	CASSGTGPISGANVLTF	TGTGCCAGTAGTGGGACAGGTCCTATCTCTGGGGCCAACGTCCTGACTTTC
TRBV28	TRBJ1-2	-	few	CASSLYGLAPYYGYTF	TGTGCCAGCAGTTTATACGGGCTGGCGCCTTACTATGGCTACACCTTC
TRBV28	TRBJ1-3	TRBD1	few	CASSWGTGASGNTIYF	TGTGCCAGCAGCTGGGGTACAGGGGCGTCAGGAAACACCATATATTTT
TRBV6-1	TRBJ2-7	TRBD1	-	CASSARTGTARPYEQYF	TGTGCCAGCAGTGCCCGAACCGGGACAGCCAGACCCTACGAGCAGTACTTC
TRBV7-9	TRBJ2-7	TRBD2	-	CASSRAWASGSYEQYF	TGTGCCAGCAGCCGGGCCTGGGCTAGCGGGAGCTACGAGCAGTACTTC
TRBV9	TRBJ1-3	-	-	CASTISRTPITGRPGNTIYF	TGTGCCAGCACCATATCCCGGACTCCAATAACGGGCCGGCCAGGAAACACCATATATTTT
TRBV21-1	TRBJ1-5	-	-	CASSKEGQGNTPQHF	TGTGCCAGCAGCAAAGAGGGTCAGGGAAACACGCCCCAGCATTTT
TRBV18	TRBJ2-3	TRBD2	-	CASSPLAGGGTGTDTQYF	TGTGCCAGCTCTCCCCTAGCGGGAGGGGGGACAGGCACAGATACGCAGTATTTT
TRBV19	TRBJ2-7	-	-	CASSRDLSSYEQYF	TGTGCCAGTAGCCGGGATCTGAGCTCCTACGAGCAGTACTTC
TRBV5-8	TRBJ2-5	TRBD2	-	CASSLGRTSGRGVQETQYF	TGTGCCAGCAGCTTGGGTCGGACTAGCGGGAGAGGGGTCCAAGAGACCCAGTACTTC
TRBV4-2	TRBJ2-7	-	-	CASSQADGIAYEQYF	TGTGCCAGCAGCCAAGCGGACGGTATTGCCTACGAGCAGTACTTC
TRBV9	TRBJ2-5	-	few	CASSVVPEETQYF	TGTGCCAGCAGCGTAGTCCCAGAAGAGACCCAGTACTTC
TRBV28	TRBJ1-2	TRBD1	-	CASSPGQGAWYGYTF	TGTGCCAGCAGTCCAGGACAGGGGGCATGGTATGGCTACACCTTC
TRBV28	TRBJ2-1	TRBD1	-	CASRGQVSPRDEQFF	TGTGCCAGCCGCGGACAGGTCTCACCAAGGGATGAGCAGTTCTTC
TRBV29-1	TRBJ2-2	-	-	CSVSRGADVDGELFF	TGCAGCGTTTCTAGGGGAGCGGATGTGGACGGGGAGCTGTTTTTT
TRBV16	TRBJ2-7	-	-	CASSQSKRGEQYF	TGTGCCAGCAGCCAATCTAAAAGGGGGGAGCAGTACTTC
TRBV28	TRBJ1-2	-	-	CASSLEGGYTF	TGTGCCAGCAGTTTAGAGGGCGGCTACACCTTC
TRBV28	TRBJ2-7	TRBD2	-	CASRTSGRTTYEQYF	TGTGCCAGCAGGACTAGCGGGAGGACTACCTACGAGCAGTACTTC
TRBV19	TRBJ2-7	TRBD1	few	CASSPGTGYDEQYF	TGTGCCAGTAGTCCCGGGACAGGGTACGACGAGCAGTACTTC
TRBV28	TRBJ2-1	-	-	CASSLKSPHNEQFF	TGTGCCAGCAGTTTAAAGTCCCCCCACAATGAGCAGTTCTTC